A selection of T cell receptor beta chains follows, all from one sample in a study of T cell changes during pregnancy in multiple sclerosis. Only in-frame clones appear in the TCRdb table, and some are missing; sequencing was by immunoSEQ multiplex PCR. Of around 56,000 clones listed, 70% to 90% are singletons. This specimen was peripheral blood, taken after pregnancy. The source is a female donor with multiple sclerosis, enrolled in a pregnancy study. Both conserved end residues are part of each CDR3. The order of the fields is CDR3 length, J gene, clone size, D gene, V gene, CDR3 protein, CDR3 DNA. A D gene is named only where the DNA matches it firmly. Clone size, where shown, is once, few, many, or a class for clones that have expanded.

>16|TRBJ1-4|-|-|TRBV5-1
CASSPAPRVTNEKLFF
TGCGCCAGCAGCCCTGCCCCCAGGGTAACTAATGAAAAACTGTTTTTT
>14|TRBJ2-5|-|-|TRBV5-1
CASSLELAEETQYF
TGCGCCAGCAGCTTGGAGTTAGCAGAGGAGACCCAGTACTTC
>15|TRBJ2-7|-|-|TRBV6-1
CASSESSGGLGEQYF
TGTGCCAGCAGTGAATCTTCCGGGGGGCTGGGGGAGCAGTACTTC
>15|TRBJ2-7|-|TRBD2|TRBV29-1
CSVGTSGWSPYEQYF
TGCAGCGTTGGGACTAGCGGGTGGTCTCCCTACGAGCAGTACTTC
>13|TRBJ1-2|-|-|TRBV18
CASSQTLDDGYTF
TGTGCCAGCTCACAGACACTGGATGATGGCTACACCTTC
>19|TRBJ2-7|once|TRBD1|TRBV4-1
CASSPLPRTGGGSPYEQYF
TGCGCCAGCAGCCCCCTCCCGAGGACAGGGGGAGGGAGTCCCTACGAGCAGTACTTC
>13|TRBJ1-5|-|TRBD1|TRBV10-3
CASSTGVGQPQHF
TGTGCCAGCTCGACAGGGGTAGGTCAGCCCCAGCATTTT
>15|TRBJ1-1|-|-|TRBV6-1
CASSIRVGLNTEAFF
TGTGCCAGCAGTATCAGGGTAGGGTTGAACACTGAAGCTTTCTTT
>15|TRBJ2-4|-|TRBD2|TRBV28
CASSSGGGDRNIQYF
TGTGCCAGCAGTTCGGGGGGGGGCGACAGAAACATTCAGTACTTC
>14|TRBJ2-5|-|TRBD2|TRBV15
CATSRAGGQETQYF
TGTGCCACCAGCAGAGCGGGGGGCCAAGAGACCCAGTACTTC
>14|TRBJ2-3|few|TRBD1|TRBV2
CASRRGRVTDTQYF
TGTGCCAGCCGAAGGGGGCGTGTCACAGATACGCAGTATTTT
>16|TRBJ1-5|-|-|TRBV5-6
CASSLWGGGRNQPQHF
TGTGCCAGCAGCTTGTGGGGGGGAGGAAGAAATCAGCCCCAGCATTTT
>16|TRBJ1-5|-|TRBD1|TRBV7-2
CASSLGGTGGLQPQHF
TGTGCCAGCAGCTTAGGGGGGACAGGGGGACTTCAGCCCCAGCATTTT